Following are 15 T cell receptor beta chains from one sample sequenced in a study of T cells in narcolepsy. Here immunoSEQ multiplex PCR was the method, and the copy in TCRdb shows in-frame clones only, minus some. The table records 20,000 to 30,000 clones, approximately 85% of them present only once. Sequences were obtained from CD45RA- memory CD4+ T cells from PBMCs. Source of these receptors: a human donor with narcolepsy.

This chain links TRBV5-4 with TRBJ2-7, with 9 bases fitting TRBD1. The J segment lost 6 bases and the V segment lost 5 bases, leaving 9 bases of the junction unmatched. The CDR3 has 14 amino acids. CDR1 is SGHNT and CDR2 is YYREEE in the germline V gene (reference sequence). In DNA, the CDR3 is TGTGCCAGCAGTCGACAGGGGGATAGCAGCGAGCAGTACTTC. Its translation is CASSRQGDSSEQYF.

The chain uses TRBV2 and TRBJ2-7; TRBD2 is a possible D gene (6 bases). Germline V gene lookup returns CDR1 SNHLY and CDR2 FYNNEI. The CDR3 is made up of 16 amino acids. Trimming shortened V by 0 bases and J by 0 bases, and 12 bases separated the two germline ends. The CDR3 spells CASSEAPSGPSYEQYF. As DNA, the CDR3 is TGTGCCAGCAGTGAAGCTCCGAGCGGGCCCTCCTACGAGCAGTACTTC.

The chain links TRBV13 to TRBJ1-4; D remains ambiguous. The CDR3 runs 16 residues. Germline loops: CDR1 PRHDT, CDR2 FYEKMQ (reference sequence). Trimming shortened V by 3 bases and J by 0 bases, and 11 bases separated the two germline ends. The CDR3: CASSFGSVSTNEKLFF. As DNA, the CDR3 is TGTGCCAGCAGCTTTGGCAGTGTATCAACTAATGAAAAACTGTTTTTT.

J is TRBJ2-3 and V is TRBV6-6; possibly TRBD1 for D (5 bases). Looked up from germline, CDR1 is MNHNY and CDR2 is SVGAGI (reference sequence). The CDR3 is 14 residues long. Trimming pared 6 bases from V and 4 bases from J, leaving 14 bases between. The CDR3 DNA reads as TGTGCCAGCAGCTTAACCCAGACAGCAGATACGCAGTATTTT. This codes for CASSLTQTADTQYF.

The DNA of the CDR3 is TGTGCCAGTAGTACTGCAGGGGGCCAAGAGACCCAGTACTTC. Translating gives CASSTAGGQETQYF. The genes are TRBV19 and TRBJ2-5; TRBD1 agrees at 7 bases. Trimming took 4 bases from V and 1 from J; bases not matched to a gene: 3. Germline V CDR1 and CDR2: LNHDA, SQIVND (reference sequence). This CDR3 spans 14 amino acids.

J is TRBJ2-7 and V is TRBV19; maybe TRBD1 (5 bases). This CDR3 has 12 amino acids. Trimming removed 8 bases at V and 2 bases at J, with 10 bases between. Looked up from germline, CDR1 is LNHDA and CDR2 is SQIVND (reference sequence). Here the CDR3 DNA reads TGTGCCAGTGCAGACAGCCCCTACGAGCAGTACTTC. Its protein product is CASADSPYEQYF.

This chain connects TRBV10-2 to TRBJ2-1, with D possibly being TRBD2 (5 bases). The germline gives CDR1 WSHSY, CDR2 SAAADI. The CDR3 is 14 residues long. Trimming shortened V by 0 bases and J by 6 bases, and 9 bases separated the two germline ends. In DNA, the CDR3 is TGCGCCAGCAGTGAGTCGAGAGGGAGCAATGAGCAGTTCTTC. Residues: CASSESRGSNEQFF.

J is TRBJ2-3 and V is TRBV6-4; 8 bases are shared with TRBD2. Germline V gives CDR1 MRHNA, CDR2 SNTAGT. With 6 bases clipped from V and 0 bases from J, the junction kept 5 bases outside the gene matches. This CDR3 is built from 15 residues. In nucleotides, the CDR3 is TGTGCCAGCAGAGTAGCGGGAACAAGCACAGATACGCAGTATTTT. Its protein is CASRVAGTSTDTQYF.

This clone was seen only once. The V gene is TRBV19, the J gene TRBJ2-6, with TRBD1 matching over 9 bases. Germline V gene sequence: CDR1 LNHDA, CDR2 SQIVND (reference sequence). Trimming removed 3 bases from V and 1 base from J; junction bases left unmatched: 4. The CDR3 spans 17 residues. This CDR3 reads CASSMGTGNSGANVLTF. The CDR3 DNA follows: TGTGCCAGTAGTATGGGGACAGGGAATTCTGGGGCCAACGTCCTGACTTTC. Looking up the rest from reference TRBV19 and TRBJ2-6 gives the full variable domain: DGGITQSPKYLFRKEGQNVTLSCEQNLNHDAMYWYRQDPGQGLRLIYYSQIVNDFQKGDIAEGYSVSREKKESFPLTVTSAQKNPTAFYLCASSMGTGNSGANVLTFGAGSRLTVL.

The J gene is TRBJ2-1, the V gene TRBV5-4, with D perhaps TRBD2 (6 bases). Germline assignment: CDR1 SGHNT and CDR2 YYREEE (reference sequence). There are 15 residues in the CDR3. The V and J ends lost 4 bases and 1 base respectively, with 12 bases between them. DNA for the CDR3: TGTGCCAGCAGCCAGGGACTCGATTCCTACAATGAGCAGTTCTTC. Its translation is CASSQGLDSYNEQFF.

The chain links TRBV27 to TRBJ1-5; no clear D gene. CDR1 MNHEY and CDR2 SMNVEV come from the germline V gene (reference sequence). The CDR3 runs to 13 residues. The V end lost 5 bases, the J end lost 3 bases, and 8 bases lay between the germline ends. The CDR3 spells CASSPRFNQPQHF. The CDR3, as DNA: TGTGCCAGCAGTCCCAGATTCAATCAGCCCCAGCATTTT.

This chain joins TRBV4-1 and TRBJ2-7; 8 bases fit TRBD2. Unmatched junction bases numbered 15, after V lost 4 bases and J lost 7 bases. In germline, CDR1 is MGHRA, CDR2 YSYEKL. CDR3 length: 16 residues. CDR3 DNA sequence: TGCGCCAGCAGCCCCACCCCGGGAGGGCCTACGCGAGAGCAGTACTTC. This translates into CASSPTPGGPTREQYF.

The DNA for the CDR3 is TGTGCCAGCAGTGGACAGTTCTATGGCTACACCTTC. Residues: CASSGQFYGYTF. The genes are TRBV28 and TRBJ1-2; perhaps TRBD1 as D (6 bases). This CDR3 region has 12 residues. V was pared by 5 bases and J by 4 bases, with 8 bases between. CDR1 and CDR2 (germline): MDHEN, SYDVKM.

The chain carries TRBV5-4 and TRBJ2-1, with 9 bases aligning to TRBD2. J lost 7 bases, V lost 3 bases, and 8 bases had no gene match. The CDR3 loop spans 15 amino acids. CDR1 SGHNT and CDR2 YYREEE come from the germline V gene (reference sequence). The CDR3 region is CASSSQTSGLNEQFF. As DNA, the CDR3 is TGTGCCAGCAGCTCGCAGACTAGCGGCCTTAATGAGCAGTTCTTC. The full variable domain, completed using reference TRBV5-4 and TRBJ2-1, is ETGVTQSPTHLIKTRGQQVTLRCSSQSGHNTVSWYQQALGQGPQFIFQYYREEENGRGNFPPRFSGLQFPNYSSELNVNALELDDSALYLCASSSQTSGLNEQFFGPGTRLTVL.

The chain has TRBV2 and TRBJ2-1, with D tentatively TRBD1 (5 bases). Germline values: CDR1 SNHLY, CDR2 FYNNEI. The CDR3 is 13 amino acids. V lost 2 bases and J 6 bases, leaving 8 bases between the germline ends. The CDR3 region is CASSEQGFNEQFF. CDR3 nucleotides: TGTGCCAGCAGTGAACAGGGTTTCAATGAGCAGTTCTTC.